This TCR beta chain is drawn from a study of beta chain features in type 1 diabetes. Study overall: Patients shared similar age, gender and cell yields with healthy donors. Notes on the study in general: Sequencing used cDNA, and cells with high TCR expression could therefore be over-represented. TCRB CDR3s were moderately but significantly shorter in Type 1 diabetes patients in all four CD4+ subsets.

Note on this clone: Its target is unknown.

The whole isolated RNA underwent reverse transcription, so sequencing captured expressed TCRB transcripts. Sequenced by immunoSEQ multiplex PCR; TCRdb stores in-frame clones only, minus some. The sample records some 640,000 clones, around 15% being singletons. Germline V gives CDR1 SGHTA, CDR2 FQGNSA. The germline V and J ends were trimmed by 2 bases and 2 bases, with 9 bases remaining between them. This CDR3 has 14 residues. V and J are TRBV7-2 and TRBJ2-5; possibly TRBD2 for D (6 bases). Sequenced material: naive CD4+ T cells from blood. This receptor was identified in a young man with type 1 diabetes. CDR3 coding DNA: TGTGCCAGCAGCTTATTTGGAGGGCAAGAGACCCAGTACTTC. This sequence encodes CASSLFGGQETQYF.